These 3 T cell receptor beta chains were sequenced from one sample in a study of T cell changes during pregnancy in multiple sclerosis. TCRdb's table, derived via immunoSEQ multiplex PCR, lists solely in-frame clones and lacks some. The profile shows over 60,000 clones, around 93% of them singletons. Sample: peripheral blood, taken in the first trimester of pregnancy. These receptors were obtained from a female donor with multiple sclerosis, enrolled in a pregnancy study.

V and J are TRBV4-3 and TRBJ1-2, with 7 bases matching TRBD1. After removal of 5 bases from V and 4 bases from J, the junction contained 10 bases not matched to a gene. Germline V CDR1 and CDR2: LGHNA, YSLEER. This CDR3 spans 15 amino acids. CDR3 loop: CASSKYAGTAYGYTF. CDR3 nucleotide sequence: TGCGCCAGCAGCAAGTACGCCGGGACAGCCTATGGCTACACCTTC.

V gene TRBV4-1 combines with J gene TRBJ1-1, with TRBD1 identical over 7 bases. The CDR3 has 13 residues. V trimming: 3 bases; J trimming: 13 bases; junction bases outside the gene matches: 11. Germline-derived CDR1 and CDR2 are MGHRA and YSYEKL. CDR3 residues: CASSHGQAGTLFF. Here the CDR3 DNA reads TGCGCCAGCAGCCATGGACAGGCTGGAACTCTTTTCTTT.

The J gene is TRBJ1-2, the V gene TRBV2; 10 bases match TRBD1. Germline values: CDR1 SNHLY, CDR2 FYNNEI. Trimming cost V 7 bases and J 2 bases; bases outside gene matches: 7. The CDR3 covers 15 residues. The DNA for the CDR3 is TGTGCCAGCATTCCTCAGGACAGGGGGAACTATGGCTACACCTTC. This codes for CASIPQDRGNYGYTF.